The sequence of this T cell receptor beta chain was determined in a study of Graves' ophthalmopathy and Graves' hyperthyroidism. About this clonotype itself: What it recognizes is unknown.

As the template, RNA transcripts were used to amplify TCR beta CDR3 regions. The workflow started with a first-round RT-PCR run with HTBI primers and then moved on to a second-round multiplex PCR. One entry per CDR3 protein results from TCRdb running MiXCR on the multiplex PCR reads. The sample carries 350,000 or so distinct CDR3 sequences, 17% recorded once. Donors with ophthalmopathy: moderate-to-severe activity, CAS ≥3, NOSPECS ≥4, duration under 3 months. Thyroid ultrasound, orbital computed tomography, TRAb, serum thyroxine and clinical symptoms formed the basis of diagnosis. This CDR3 contains 14 residues. With 7 bases removed from V and 3 bases from J, the gap between germline ends came to 16 bases. Germline values: CDR1 MNHEY, CDR2 SVGEGT. Whole-study findings and limits: Blood samples also showed most expanded thyroid clonotypes exceeding 0.001 frequency.

The rearrangement links TRBV6-2 or TRBV6-3 to TRBJ2-7, with D possibly being TRBD2 (5 bases). The receptor comes from an adult man with Graves' ophthalmopathy. The specimen sequenced was peripheral blood. CDR3 amino acids: CASTQRAAVYEQYF. The CDR3 DNA sequence: TGTGCCAGCACTCAAAGAGCGGCGGTCTACGAGCAGTACTTC.